Below, one TCR beta chain is given with its context. Its target is unknown. This specimen includes other DNA sequences encoding the same CDR3. This CDR3 is 15 amino acids long. Trimming removed 4 bases from V and 0 bases from J, with 13 bases in between. Germline V gene data show CDR1 as SGHRS and CDR2 as YFSETQ. This entry comes from a study of cytomegalovirus exposure and HLA in healthy donors. Primers included in the PCR were 60 Vbeta and 13 Jbeta primers. Clones were read by immunoSEQ multiplex PCR, and TCRdb kept only the in-frame ones, dropping some. Its table records about 130,000 clones. The study, taken as a whole, reports: Among TCR sequences, most were rare, though some public TCRs appeared in many donors.

The receptor was isolated from a woman in her fifties or sixties in good health and CMV-seronegative. The chain links TRBV5-1 to TRBJ1-1, with D possibly TRBD1 on 5 matching bases. Sequencing was done on a sample of PBMCs. CDR3 sequence reads: CASSVWGDMNTEAFF. The DNA of the CDR3 is TGCGCCAGCAGCGTCTGGGGGGATATGAACACTGAAGCTTTCTTT.